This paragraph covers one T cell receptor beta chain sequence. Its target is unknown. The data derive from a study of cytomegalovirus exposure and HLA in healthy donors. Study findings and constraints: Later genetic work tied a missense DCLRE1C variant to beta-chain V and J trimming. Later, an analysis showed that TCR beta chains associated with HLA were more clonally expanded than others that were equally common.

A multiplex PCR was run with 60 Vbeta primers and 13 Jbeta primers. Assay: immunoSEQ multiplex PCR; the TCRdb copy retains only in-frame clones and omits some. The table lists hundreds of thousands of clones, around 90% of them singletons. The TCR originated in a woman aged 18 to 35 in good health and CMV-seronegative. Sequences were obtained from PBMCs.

CDR3 amino acids: CASSLSRQGRNTIYF. The CDR3 DNA follows: TGTGCCAGCAGCCTATCCAGACAGGGAAGAAACACCATATATTTT. This sequence joins TRBV27 and TRBJ1-3, with TRBD1 identical over 7 bases. CDR3 size: 15 residues. V shed 6 bases and J 5 bases; nucleotides not matched to a gene: 10. Germline-derived CDR1 and CDR2 are MNHEY and SMNVEV (reference sequence).